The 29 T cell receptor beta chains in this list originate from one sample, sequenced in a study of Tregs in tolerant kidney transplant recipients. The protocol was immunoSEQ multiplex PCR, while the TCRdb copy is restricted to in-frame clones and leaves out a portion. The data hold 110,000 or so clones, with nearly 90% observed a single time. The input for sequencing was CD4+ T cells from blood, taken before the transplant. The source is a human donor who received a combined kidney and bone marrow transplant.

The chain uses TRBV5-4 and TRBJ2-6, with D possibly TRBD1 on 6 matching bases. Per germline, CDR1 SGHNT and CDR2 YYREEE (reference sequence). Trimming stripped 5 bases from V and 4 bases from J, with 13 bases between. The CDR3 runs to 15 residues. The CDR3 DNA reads TGTGCCAGCAGTAAAACAGGGAGCGGGGCCAACGTCCTGACTTTC. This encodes CASSKTGSGANVLTF. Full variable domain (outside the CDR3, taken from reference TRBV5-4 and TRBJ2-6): ETGVTQSPTHLIKTRGQQVTLRCSSQSGHNTVSWYQQALGQGPQFIFQYYREEENGRGNFPPRFSGLQFPNYSSELNVNALELDDSALYLCASSKTGSGANVLTFGAGSRLTVL.

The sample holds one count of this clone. CDR3 DNA sequence: TGCGCCAGCAGCCCCGGACAGGGAGATTATAATTCACCCCTCCACTTT. It translates to CASSPGQGDYNSPLHF. The V call is TRBV5-1, the J call TRBJ1-6; 8 positions match TRBD1. Germline loops: CDR1 SGHRS, CDR2 YFSETQ. V was clipped by 4 bases and J by 4 bases; unmatched bases: 7. The CDR3 has 16 residues.

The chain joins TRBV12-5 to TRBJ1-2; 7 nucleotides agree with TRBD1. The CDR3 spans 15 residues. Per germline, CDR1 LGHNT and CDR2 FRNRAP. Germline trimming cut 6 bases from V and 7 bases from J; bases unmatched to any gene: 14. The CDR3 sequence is CASGDRAGPESGYTF. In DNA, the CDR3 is TGTGCTAGTGGCGACAGGGCGGGTCCAGAGAGTGGCTACACCTTC.

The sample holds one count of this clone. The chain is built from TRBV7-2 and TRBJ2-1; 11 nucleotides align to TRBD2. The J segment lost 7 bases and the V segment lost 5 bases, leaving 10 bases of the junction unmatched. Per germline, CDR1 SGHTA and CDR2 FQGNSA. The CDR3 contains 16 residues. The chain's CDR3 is CASSVSGGALSNEQFF. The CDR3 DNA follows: TGTGCCAGCAGCGTTAGCGGGGGGGCCTTAAGTAATGAGCAGTTCTTC.

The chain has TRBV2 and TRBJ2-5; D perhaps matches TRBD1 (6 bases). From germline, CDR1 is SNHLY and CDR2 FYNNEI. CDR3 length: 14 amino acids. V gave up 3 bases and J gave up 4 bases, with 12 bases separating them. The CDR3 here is CASSEDPRGETQYF. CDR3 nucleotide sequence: TGTGCCAGCAGTGAGGACCCCAGGGGAGAGACCCAGTACTTC.

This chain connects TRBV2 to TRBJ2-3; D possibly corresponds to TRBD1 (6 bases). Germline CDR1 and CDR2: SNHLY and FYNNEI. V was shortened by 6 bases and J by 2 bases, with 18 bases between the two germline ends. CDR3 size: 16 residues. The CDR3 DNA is TGTGCCAGCAGGGACGGCTCAGGGGTTGTCACAGATACGCAGTATTTT. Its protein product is CASRDGSGVVTDTQYF. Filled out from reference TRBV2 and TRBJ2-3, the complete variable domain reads EPEVTQTPSHQVTQMGQEVILRCVPISNHLYFYWYRQILGQKVEFLVSFYNNEISEKSEIFDDQFSVERPDGSNFTLKIRSTKLEDSAMYFCASRDGSGVVTDTQYFGPGTRLTVL.

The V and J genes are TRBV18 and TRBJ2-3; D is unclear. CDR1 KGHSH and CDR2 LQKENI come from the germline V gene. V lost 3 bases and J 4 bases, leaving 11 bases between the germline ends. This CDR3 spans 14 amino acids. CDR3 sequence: CASSPSKSADTQYF. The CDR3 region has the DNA TGTGCCAGCTCACCGAGCAAGTCCGCAGATACGCAGTATTTT. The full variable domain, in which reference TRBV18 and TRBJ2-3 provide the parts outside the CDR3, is NAGVMQNPRHLVRRRGQEARLRCSPMKGHSHVYWYRQLPEEGLKFMVYLQKENIIDESGMPKERFSAEFPKEGPSILRIQQVVRGDSAAYFCASSPSKSADTQYFGPGTRLTVL.

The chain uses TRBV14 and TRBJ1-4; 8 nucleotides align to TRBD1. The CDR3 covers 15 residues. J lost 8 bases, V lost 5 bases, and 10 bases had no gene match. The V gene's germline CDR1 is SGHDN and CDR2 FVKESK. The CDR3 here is CASSSRDRYSEKLFF. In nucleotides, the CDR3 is TGTGCCAGCAGCTCCCGGGACAGGTATTCCGAAAAACTGTTTTTT.

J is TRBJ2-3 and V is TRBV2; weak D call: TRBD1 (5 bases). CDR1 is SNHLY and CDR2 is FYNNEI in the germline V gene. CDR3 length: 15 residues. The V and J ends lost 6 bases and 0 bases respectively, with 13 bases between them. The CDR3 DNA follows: TGTGCCAGCAGCGCCGCGGCAGGGAGCACAGATACGCAGTATTTT. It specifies CASSAAAGSTDTQYF.

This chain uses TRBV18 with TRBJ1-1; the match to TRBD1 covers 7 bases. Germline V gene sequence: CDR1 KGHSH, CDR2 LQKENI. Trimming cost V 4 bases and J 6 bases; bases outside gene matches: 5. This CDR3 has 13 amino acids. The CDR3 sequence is CASSLQGDPEAFF. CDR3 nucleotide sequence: TGTGCCAGCTCACTCCAGGGGGACCCTGAAGCTTTCTTT.

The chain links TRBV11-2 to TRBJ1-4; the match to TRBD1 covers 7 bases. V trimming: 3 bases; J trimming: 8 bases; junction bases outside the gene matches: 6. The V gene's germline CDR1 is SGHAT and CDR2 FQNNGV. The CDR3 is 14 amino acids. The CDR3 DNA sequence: TGTGCCAGCAGCTTGACAGGGCTGGGGGAAAAACTGTTTTTT. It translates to CASSLTGLGEKLFF.

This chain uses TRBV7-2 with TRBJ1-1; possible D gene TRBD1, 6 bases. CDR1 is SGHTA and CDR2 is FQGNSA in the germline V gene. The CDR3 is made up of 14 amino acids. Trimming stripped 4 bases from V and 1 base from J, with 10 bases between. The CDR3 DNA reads TGTGCCAGCAGCTCGGGACACCCGAACACTGAAGCTTTCTTT. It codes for CASSSGHPNTEAFF.

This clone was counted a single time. The CDR3 protein is CASSPDRELFF. DNA for the CDR3: TGTGCCAGCTCACCCGACAGAGAGCTGTTTTTT. The genes are TRBV18 and TRBJ2-2, with D possibly matching TRBD1 (5 bases). This CDR3 spans 11 amino acids. Trimming stripped 3 bases from V and 11 bases from J, with 7 bases between. Germline V gene lookup returns CDR1 KGHSH and CDR2 LQKENI.

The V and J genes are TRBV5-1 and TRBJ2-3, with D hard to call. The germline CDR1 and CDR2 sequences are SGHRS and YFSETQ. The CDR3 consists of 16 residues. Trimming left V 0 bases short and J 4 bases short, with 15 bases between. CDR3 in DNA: TGCGCCAGCAGCTTGGGACTCCCGGTGGTGGCAGATACGCAGTATTTT. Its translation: CASSLGLPVVADTQYF.

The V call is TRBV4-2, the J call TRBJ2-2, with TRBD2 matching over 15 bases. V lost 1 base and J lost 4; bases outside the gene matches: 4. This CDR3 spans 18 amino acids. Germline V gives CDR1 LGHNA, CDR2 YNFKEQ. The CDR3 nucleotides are TGTGCCAGCAGCCAAGGGACTAGCGGGGGGGTGGGCACCGGGGAGCTGTTTTTT. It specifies CASSQGTSGGVGTGELFF.

The DNA for the CDR3 is TGTGCCAGCAGCCCCCGGCGCAGGTTCCCCACAGATACGCAGTATTTT. Its translation: CASSPRRRFPTDTQYF. The chain combines TRBV2 with TRBJ2-3; D gene uncertain. The CDR3 is 16 residues long. V lost 6 bases to trimming and J lost 2 bases, with 18 bases between them. Germline CDR1 reads SNHLY; CDR2 reads FYNNEI. The full variable domain, with the rest looked up from reference TRBV2 and TRBJ2-3, is EPEVTQTPSHQVTQMGQEVILRCVPISNHLYFYWYRQILGQKVEFLVSFYNNEISEKSEIFDDQFSVERPDGSNFTLKIRSTKLEDSAMYFCASSPRRRFPTDTQYFGPGTRLTVL.

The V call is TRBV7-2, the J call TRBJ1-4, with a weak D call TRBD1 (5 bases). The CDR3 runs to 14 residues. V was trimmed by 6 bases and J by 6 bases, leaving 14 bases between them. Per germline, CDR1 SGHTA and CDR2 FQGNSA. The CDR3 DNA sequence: TGTGCCAGCAGTCCGCAGGGTTTTTATGAAAAACTGTTTTTT. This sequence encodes CASSPQGFYEKLFF.

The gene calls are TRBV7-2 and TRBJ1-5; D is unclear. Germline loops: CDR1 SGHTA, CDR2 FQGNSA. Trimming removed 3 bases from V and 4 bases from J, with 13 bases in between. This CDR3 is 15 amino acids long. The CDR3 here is CASSFAGRRNQPQHF. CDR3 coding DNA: TGTGCCAGCAGCTTTGCGGGGAGGAGGAATCAGCCCCAGCATTTT.

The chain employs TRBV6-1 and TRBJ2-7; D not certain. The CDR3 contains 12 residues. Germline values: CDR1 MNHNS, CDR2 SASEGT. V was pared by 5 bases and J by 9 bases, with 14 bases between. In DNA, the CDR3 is TGTGCCAGCAGTATGACACGCTTCGGGCAGTACTTC. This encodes CASSMTRFGQYF.

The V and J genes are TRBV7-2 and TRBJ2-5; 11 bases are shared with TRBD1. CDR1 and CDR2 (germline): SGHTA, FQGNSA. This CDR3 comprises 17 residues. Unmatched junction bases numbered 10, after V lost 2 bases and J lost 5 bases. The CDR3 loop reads CASSLLFGDRGLETQYF. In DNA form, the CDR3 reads TGTGCCAGCAGCTTATTATTTGGGGACAGGGGGTTGGAGACCCAGTACTTC.

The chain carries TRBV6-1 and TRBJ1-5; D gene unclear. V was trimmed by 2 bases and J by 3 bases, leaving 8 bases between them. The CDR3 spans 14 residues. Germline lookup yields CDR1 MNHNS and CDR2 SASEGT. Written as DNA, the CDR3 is TGTGCCAGCAGTGAACCGGAGGCCAATCAGCCCCAGCATTTT. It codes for CASSEPEANQPQHF.

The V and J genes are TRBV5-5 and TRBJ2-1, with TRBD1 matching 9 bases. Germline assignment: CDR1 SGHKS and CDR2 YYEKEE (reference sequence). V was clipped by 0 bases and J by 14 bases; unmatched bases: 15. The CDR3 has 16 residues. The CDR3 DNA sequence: TGTGCCAGCAGCTTGGCTTCGGGACAGGGCTCCATAAGCAAGTTCTTC. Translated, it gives CASSLASGQGSISKFF. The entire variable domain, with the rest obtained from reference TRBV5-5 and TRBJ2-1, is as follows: DAGVTQSPTHLIKTRGQQVTLRCSPISGHKSVSWYQQVLGQGPQFIFQYYEKEERGRGNFPDRFSARQFPNYSSELNVNALLLGDSALYLCASSLASGQGSISKFFGPGTRLTVL.

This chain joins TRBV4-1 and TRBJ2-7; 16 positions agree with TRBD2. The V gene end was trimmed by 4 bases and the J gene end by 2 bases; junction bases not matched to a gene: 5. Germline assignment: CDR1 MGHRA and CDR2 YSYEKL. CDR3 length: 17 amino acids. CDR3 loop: CASSRGLAGGSPYEQYF. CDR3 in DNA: TGCGCCAGCAGCCGGGGACTAGCGGGAGGGTCCCCCTACGAGCAGTACTTC.

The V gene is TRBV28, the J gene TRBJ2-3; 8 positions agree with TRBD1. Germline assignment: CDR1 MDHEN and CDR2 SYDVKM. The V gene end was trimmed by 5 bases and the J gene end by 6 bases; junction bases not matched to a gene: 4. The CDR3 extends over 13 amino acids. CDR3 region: CASSTNRGDTQYF. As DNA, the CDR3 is TGTGCCAGCAGTACCAACAGGGGGGATACGCAGTATTTT. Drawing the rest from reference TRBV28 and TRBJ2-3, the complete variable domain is DVKVTQSSRYLVKRTGEKVFLECVQDMDHENMFWYRQDPGLGLRLIYFSYDVKMKEKGDIPEGYSVSREKKERFSLILESASTNQTSMYLCASSTNRGDTQYFGPGTRLTVL.

The CDR3 coding sequence is TGTGCCAGCAGCCCAACCCCGGCGGAGGTGGAGACCCAGTACTTC. It is translated as CASSPTPAEVETQYF. The rearrangement joins TRBV5-5 to TRBJ2-5; D might be TRBD2 (5 bases). V lost 4 bases, J lost 5 bases, and 18 bases lay in between. Germline-derived CDR1 and CDR2 are SGHKS and YYEKEE (reference sequence). The CDR3 has 15 residues.

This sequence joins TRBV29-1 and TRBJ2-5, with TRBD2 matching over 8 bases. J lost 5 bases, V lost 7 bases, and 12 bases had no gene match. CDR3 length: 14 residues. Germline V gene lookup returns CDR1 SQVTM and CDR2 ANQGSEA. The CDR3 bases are TGCAGCGCTGCCGGGACTAGTCAGAGGGAGACCCAGTACTTC. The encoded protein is CSAAGTSQRETQYF.

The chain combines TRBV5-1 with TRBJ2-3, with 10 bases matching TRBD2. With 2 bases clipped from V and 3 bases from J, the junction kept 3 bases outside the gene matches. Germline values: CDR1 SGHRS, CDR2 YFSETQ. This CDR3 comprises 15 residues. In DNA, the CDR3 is TGCGCCAGCAGCTTACTAGCGGGGAAGACAGATACGCAGTATTTT. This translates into CASSLLAGKTDTQYF.

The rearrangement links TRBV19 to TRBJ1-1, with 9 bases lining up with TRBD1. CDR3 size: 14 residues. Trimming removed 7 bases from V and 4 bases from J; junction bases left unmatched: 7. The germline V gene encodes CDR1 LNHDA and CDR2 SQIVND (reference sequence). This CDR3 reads CASTRDRAGTEAFF. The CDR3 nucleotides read TGTGCCAGTACTCGGGACAGGGCGGGCACTGAAGCTTTCTTT. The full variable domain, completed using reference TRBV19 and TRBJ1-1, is DGGITQSPKYLFRKEGQNVTLSCEQNLNHDAMYWYRQDPGQGLRLIYYSQIVNDFQKGDIAEGYSVSREKKESFPLTVTSAQKNPTAFYLCASTRDRAGTEAFFGQGTRLTVV.

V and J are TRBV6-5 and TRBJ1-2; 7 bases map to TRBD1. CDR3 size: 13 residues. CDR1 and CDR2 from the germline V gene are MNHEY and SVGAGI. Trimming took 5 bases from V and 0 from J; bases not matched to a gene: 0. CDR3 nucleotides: TGTGCCAGCAGTGGGACAGCTAACTATGGCTACACCTTC. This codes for CASSGTANYGYTF.